These T cell receptor beta chains were read from a single sample in a study of blood T cell repertoires in COVID-19. The repertoire was sequenced with immunoSEQ multiplex PCR; TCRdb's copy has only in-frame clones and lacks some. The data hold fewer than 40,000 clones, with roughly 87% observed a single time. The sequencing sample was made of peripheral blood. The receptors were gathered from a man aged 80 or over with acute or convalescent COVID-19. Both conserved end residues are part of each CDR3. D genes are given only for firm matches. Size is stated for part of the rows, as once, few or many counts, or as a class when the clone is expanded.

j_gene: TRBJ1-1
v_gene: TRBV5-1
d_gene: TRBD1
len: 15
abundance: NA
CDR3aa: CASSLDLGQGSEAFF
CDR3nt: TGCGCCAGCAGCTTGGATTTGGGACAGGGTTCTGAAGCTTTCTTT

j_gene: TRBJ1-5
v_gene: TRBV2
d_gene: TRBD1
len: 13
abundance: NA
CDR3aa: CASSEVGQGPQHF
CDR3nt: TGTGCCAGCAGTGAAGTGGGACAGGGCCCCCAACATTTT

j_gene: TRBJ1-2
v_gene: TRBV10-3
d_gene: TRBD1
len: 13
abundance: NA
CDR3aa: CAIGRQGAGGYTF
CDR3nt: TGTGCCATCGGACGGCAGGGGGCAGGTGGCTACACCTTC

j_gene: TRBJ2-5
v_gene: TRBV19
d_gene: TRBD2
len: 15
abundance: NA
CDR3aa: CASSSGTSGRGTQYF
CDR3nt: TGTGCCAGTAGTTCGGGGACTAGCGGGAGAGGTACCCAGTACTTC

j_gene: TRBJ2-1
v_gene: TRBV10-3
d_gene: TRBD2
len: 13
abundance: NA
CDR3aa: CAIAGTSSSEQFF
CDR3nt: TGTGCCATAGCCGGGACTAGTAGTAGTGAGCAGTTCTTC

j_gene: TRBJ2-7
v_gene: TRBV3-1/TRBV3-2
d_gene: NA
len: 12
abundance: NA
CDR3aa: CASSQEPGEQYF
CDR3nt: TGTGCCAGCAGCCAAGAGCCCGGGGAGCAGTACTTC

j_gene: TRBJ1-1
v_gene: TRBV5-1
d_gene: NA
len: 13
abundance: NA
CDR3aa: CASSRELNTEAFF
CDR3nt: TGCGCCAGCAGTCGGGAGTTGAACACTGAAGCTTTCTTT

j_gene: TRBJ1-4
v_gene: TRBV6-6
d_gene: NA
len: 15
abundance: NA
CDR3aa: CASSYSRQGNEKLFF
CDR3nt: TGTGCCAGCAGTTACTCGAGGCAGGGAAATGAAAAACTGTTTTTT

j_gene: TRBJ2-1
v_gene: TRBV27
d_gene: TRBD2
len: 18
abundance: NA
CDR3aa: CASRPDRTSGFTYNEQFF
CDR3nt: TGTGCCAGCAGGCCGGATCGGACTAGCGGATTTACCTACAATGAGCAGTTCTTC

j_gene: TRBJ1-3
v_gene: TRBV28
d_gene: NA
len: 14
abundance: NA
CDR3aa: CASSLPVTGNTIYF
CDR3nt: TGTGCCAGCAGTTTACCCGTTACAGGAAACACCATATATTTT

j_gene: TRBJ1-1
v_gene: TRBV7-9
d_gene: NA
len: 14
abundance: NA
CDR3aa: CASSHSTENTEAFF
CDR3nt: TGTGCCAGCAGCCACTCGACAGAGAACACTGAAGCTTTCTTT

j_gene: TRBJ2-1
v_gene: TRBV2
d_gene: NA
len: 12
abundance: NA
CDR3aa: CASSHRDNEQFF
CDR3nt: TGTGCCAGCAGTCACCGGGACAATGAGCAGTTCTTC

j_gene: TRBJ2-3
v_gene: TRBV30
d_gene: NA
len: 13
abundance: once
CDR3aa: CAWSPRTIDTQYF
CDR3nt: TGTGCCTGGAGCCCTCGGACAATTGATACGCAGTATTTT

j_gene: TRBJ1-4
v_gene: TRBV4-1
d_gene: NA
len: 18
abundance: few
CDR3aa: CASSHPRGRLATNEKLFF
CDR3nt: TGCGCCAGCAGCCACCCCAGGGGCAGACTGGCAACTAATGAAAAACTGTTTTTT

j_gene: TRBJ2-1
v_gene: TRBV7-2
d_gene: NA
len: 14
abundance: NA
CDR3aa: CASSRGGSYNEQFF
CDR3nt: TGTGCCAGCAGCCGGGGAGGCTCCTACAATGAGCAGTTCTTC

j_gene: TRBJ1-2
v_gene: TRBV2
d_gene: NA
len: 12
abundance: NA
CDR3aa: CASSEMEDGYTF
CDR3nt: TGTGCCAGCAGTGAAATGGAGGATGGCTACACCTTC

j_gene: TRBJ2-7
v_gene: TRBV6-5
d_gene: NA
len: 15
abundance: once
CDR3aa: CASSLRAGISYEQYF
CDR3nt: TGTGCCAGCAGCCTAAGAGCGGGTATATCCTACGAGCAGTACTTC

j_gene: TRBJ2-3
v_gene: TRBV6-5
d_gene: TRBD2
len: 14
abundance: once
CDR3aa: CASRVGLNTDTQYF
CDR3nt: TGTGCCAGCAGAGTGGGACTAAACACAGATACGCAGTATTTT

j_gene: TRBJ1-5
v_gene: TRBV6-5
d_gene: TRBD1
len: 14
abundance: NA
CDR3aa: CASSPGGSNQPQHF
CDR3nt: TGTGCCAGCAGTCCAGGGGGGAGCAATCAGCCCCAGCATTTT

j_gene: TRBJ2-2
v_gene: TRBV27
d_gene: TRBD1
len: 16
abundance: NA
CDR3aa: CASSFPGTGITGELFF
CDR3nt: TGTGCCAGCAGTTTCCCCGGGACAGGGATCACCGGGGAGCTGTTTTTT

j_gene: TRBJ1-1
v_gene: TRBV27
d_gene: NA
len: 15
abundance: NA
CDR3aa: CASSPLGTQNTEAFF
CDR3nt: TGTGCCAGCAGTCCCCTCGGGACACAGAACACTGAAGCTTTCTTT

j_gene: TRBJ1-4
v_gene: TRBV30
d_gene: NA
len: 15
abundance: NA
CDR3aa: CAWSVLRVTNEKLFF
CDR3nt: TGTGCCTGGAGTGTACTCCGGGTGACTAATGAAAAACTGTTTTTT